This T cell receptor beta chain was identified during a study of metastatic and nonmetastatic thyroid tumors. Overall study: Repertoires from blood and tumor or nodule tissue of malignant and benign thyroid patients were compared. Study outcomes and limitations: According to reports, the diversity of TCR beta was significantly higher in malignant thyroid tumors than in benign nodules, and this held in both blood and tumor samples.

Patients underwent thyroid surgery, and none had received any treatment before it. The germline gives CDR1 SGHDN, CDR2 FVKESK. This CDR3 has 14 residues. Trimming pared 1 base from V and 5 bases from J, leaving 8 bases between. The sample holds many counts of this clone. The antigen is unknown. The authors' processing: Researchers built a distant-metastasis classifier for papillary thyroid cancer that drew on CDR3 differences across clinicopathological groups. TCRdb re-analyzed the PCR reads through MiXCR. TCRdb, rather than the study authors, made the V and J calls. The sample lists roughly 81,000 clones, around 9.1% occurring once.

The clonotype comes from a female donor with papillary thyroid cancer or a benign thyroid nodule (not recorded which). Some clones in this sample may be carry-over from other donors' samples. The chain couples TRBV14 to TRBJ2-2; D unclear. The sequencing input was blood. The CDR3: CASSQVGGTGELFF. The CDR3 DNA sequence: TGTGCCAGCAGCCAAGTAGGTGGTACCGGGGAGCTGTTTTTT.